This passage covers 28 T cell receptor beta chains from one sample sequenced in a study of glioma-infiltrating T cells after dendritic cell vaccination. This table comes from immunoSEQ multiplex PCR, and its TCRdb copy is limited to in-frame clones, with some not included. This table has roughly 100,000 clones, about 90% appearing once. The time point denotes: after dendritic cell vaccination, including at tumor progression/relapse. Sequencing used blood, obtained after dendritic cell vaccination. The receptors originated from a human donor with glioblastoma.

The chain has TRBV9 and TRBJ2-1; 9 bases are a match to TRBD2. Germline V gene data show CDR1 as SGDLS and CDR2 as YYNGEE. The CDR3 is 18 amino acids. V gave up 0 bases and J gave up 0 bases; unmatched junction bases: 7. The CDR3 spells CASSVGLAAESSYNEQFF. CDR3 DNA: TGTGCCAGCAGCGTAGGACTAGCGGCTGAAAGCTCCTACAATGAGCAGTTCTTC.

This chain uses TRBV2 with TRBJ1-2, with D possibly being TRBD1 (5 bases). V was cut by 6 bases and J by 7 bases, with 15 bases left in between. Per the germline V gene, CDR1 is SNHLY and CDR2 is FYNNEI. The CDR3 has 13 amino acids. The CDR3 DNA is TGTGCCAGCAGGGCCGGGGGTTCCTCTGGCTACACCTTC. Amino acids: CASRAGGSSGYTF.

This chain joins TRBV9 and TRBJ2-3; TRBD1 agrees at 10 bases. V was pared by 7 bases and J by 0 bases, with 11 bases of the junction left unmatched. Germline V gene lookup returns CDR1 SGDLS and CDR2 YYNGEE. The CDR3 totals 17 residues. CDR3 residues: CASGPEGQGSSTDTQYF. The DNA of the CDR3 is TGTGCCAGCGGGCCCGAGGGACAGGGGAGCAGCACAGATACGCAGTATTTT.

The chain has TRBV5-1 and TRBJ2-7, with TRBD1 matching 9 bases. Trimming took 4 bases from V and 2 from J; bases not matched to a gene: 7. Germline CDR1 is SGHRS and CDR2 is YFSETQ. The CDR3 covers 15 residues. CDR3 region: CASSLTGGTTYEQYF. The CDR3 region has the DNA TGCGCCAGCAGCCTGACAGGGGGAACGACCTACGAGCAGTACTTC.

The J gene is TRBJ1-6, the V gene TRBV6-1, with D perhaps matching TRBD1 (5 bases). V dropped 5 bases and J dropped 14 bases, with 7 bases sitting between them. The length of the CDR3 is 10 residues. Germline V gene data show CDR1 as MNHNS and CDR2 as SASEGT. CDR3 loop: CASSLRALHF. CDR3 coding DNA: TGTGCCAGCAGTCTCAGGGCCCTCCACTTT.

This clone was found a few times. V gene TRBV6-1 combines with J gene TRBJ1-4; D may be TRBD1 (6 bases). V lost 5 bases and J lost 4, with 14 bases in between. There are 15 residues in the CDR3. The germline V gene encodes CDR1 MNHNS and CDR2 SASEGT. CDR3 in DNA: TGTGCCAGCAGTACAACCACAGGGAGTAATGAAAAACTGTTTTTT. Residues: CASSTTTGSNEKLFF.

This rearrangement joins TRBV5-1 to TRBJ1-1; D is possibly TRBD1 (6 bases). CDR1 and CDR2 from the germline V gene are SGHRS and YFSETQ. The CDR3 has 15 amino acids. V lost 2 bases to trimming and J lost 1 base, with 12 bases between them. CDR3 in amino acids: CASSLPTGENTEAFF. The DNA for the CDR3 is TGCGCCAGCAGCTTACCGACAGGCGAGAACACTGAAGCTTTCTTT.

This chain links TRBV6-6 with TRBJ2-5, with TRBD1 matching over 8 bases. Trimming took 6 bases from V and 1 from J; bases not matched to a gene: 7. Germline V gene data show CDR1 as MNHNY and CDR2 as SVGAGI (reference sequence). The CDR3 length is 15 residues. CDR3 bases: TGTGCCAGCAGGTCACAGGGGGTCGGCCAAGAGACCCAGTACTTC. Translation gives CASRSQGVGQETQYF.

The chain uses TRBV6-6 and TRBJ1-5, with a tentative D call TRBD1 (5 bases). The CDR3 consists of 14 residues. Trimming shortened V by 5 bases and J by 7 bases, and 15 bases separated the two germline ends. Germline V gives CDR1 MNHNY, CDR2 SVGAGI (reference sequence). This CDR3 is CASSPGRRGQPQHF. CDR3 bases: TGTGCCAGCAGTCCCGGTCGTAGGGGCCAGCCCCAGCATTTT.

The chain links TRBV2 to TRBJ1-5, with 10 bases lining up with TRBD1. There are 15 residues in the CDR3. Trimming took 10 bases from V and 0 from J; bases not matched to a gene: 6. Germline CDR1 SNHLY, CDR2 FYNNEI. In DNA form, the CDR3 reads TGTGCCACCTCATGGGACAGGGGTAGCAATCAGCCCCAGCATTTT. Amino acids: CATSWDRGSNQPQHF.

The chain couples TRBV11-2 to TRBJ2-5, with a tentative D call TRBD2 (5 bases). The CDR3 is 16 residues long. Trimming took 4 bases from V and 5 from J, leaving 20 bases between them. Germline V CDR1 and CDR2: SGHAT, FQNNGV. The chain's CDR3 is CASSSSGGYGEETQYF. CDR3 in DNA: TGTGCCAGCAGCTCCTCTGGCGGGTATGGGGAGGAGACCCAGTACTTC.

The gene calls are TRBV27 and TRBJ1-1; 9 bases map to TRBD1. The germline V gene has CDR1 MNHEY and CDR2 SMNVEV (reference sequence). V was pared by 5 bases and J by 10 bases, with 8 bases of the junction left unmatched. This CDR3 has 13 residues. CDR3 sequence: CASSPPGQGPAFF. Here the CDR3 DNA reads TGTGCCAGCAGTCCGCCCGGACAGGGGCCAGCTTTCTTT.

The rearrangement uses TRBV4-1 and TRBJ2-7, with 7 bases aligning to TRBD1. CDR1 and CDR2 (germline): MGHRA, YSYEKL. Trimming at V came to 0 bases and at J to 4 bases, leaving 12 bases not matched to a gene. The CDR3 has 17 amino acids. The CDR3, as DNA: TGCGCCAGCAGCCAAGATGCGGTTAGGGGGCTCCGTTACGAGCAGTACTTC. It specifies CASSQDAVRGLRYEQYF.

This chain connects TRBV5-1 to TRBJ1-1; TRBD1 aligns across 7 bases. V shed 0 bases and J 6 bases; nucleotides not matched to a gene: 2. CDR3 size: 13 residues. The germline gives CDR1 SGHRS, CDR2 YFSETQ. The chain's CDR3 is CASSLGQGAEAFF. As DNA, the CDR3 is TGCGCCAGCAGCTTGGGTCAGGGGGCTGAAGCTTTCTTT.

The chain uses TRBV6-5 and TRBJ2-1, with TRBD2 identical over 10 bases. This CDR3 has 16 residues. The junction had 4 bases not matched to a gene; V was cut back by 0 bases and J by 5 bases. The germline V gene has CDR1 MNHEY and CDR2 SVGAGI. CDR3 residues: CASSYSGLADNNEQFF. The CDR3 bases are TGTGCCAGCAGTTACTCCGGACTAGCGGATAACAATGAGCAGTTCTTC.

This clone appeared a single time. The J gene is TRBJ1-6, the V gene TRBV7-6; D is ambiguous. V was shortened by 1 base and J by 8 bases, with 6 bases between the two germline ends. CDR3 length: 13 amino acids. From germline, CDR1 is SGHVS and CDR2 FNYEAQ. CDR3 amino acids: CASSLESDSPLHF. The CDR3, as DNA: TGTGCCAGCAGCTTAGAGTCGGATTCACCCCTCCACTTT.

V usage is TRBV6-1 and J usage is TRBJ1-1, with 8 bases aligning to TRBD1. In germline, CDR1 is MNHNS, CDR2 SASEGT. V lost 4 bases, J lost 6 bases, and 10 bases stayed unmatched. The CDR3 length is 15 residues. DNA of the CDR3: TGTGCCAGCAGTGGACAACCAGGGGGCCGGCCTGAAGCTTTCTTT. Translating it yields CASSGQPGGRPEAFF.

The chain's CDR3 is CASNTKKTGNLYEQYF. Written as DNA, the CDR3 is TGTGCCAGCAACACTAAGAAGACAGGAAACCTTTACGAGCAGTACTTC. The rearrangement links TRBV11-3 to TRBJ2-7; a possible D gene is TRBD1 (6 bases). In germline, CDR1 is SGHNT, CDR2 YENEEA. The ends were cut back, 7 bases at V and 4 bases at J, with 23 bases in the middle. The CDR3 loop spans 16 amino acids.

V gene TRBV4-2 combines with J gene TRBJ2-3; no clear D. Trimming left V 2 bases short and J 3 bases short, with 6 bases between. CDR3 length equals 13 residues. CDR1 LGHNA and CDR2 YNFKEQ come from the germline V gene. The CDR3 protein is CASSQTTTDTQYF. The CDR3, as DNA: TGTGCCAGCAGCCAAACGACAACAGATACGCAGTATTTT.

J is TRBJ1-2 and V is TRBV9; tentative D call: TRBD1 (6 bases). The CDR3 is 17 amino acids. CDR1 is SGDLS and CDR2 is YYNGEE in the germline V gene. Trimming cost V 1 base and J 4 bases, with 20 bases left between them. CDR3 amino acids: CASSVLQGPGSPYGYTF. The CDR3 DNA sequence: TGTGCCAGCAGCGTATTACAGGGTCCTGGGTCCCCCTATGGCTACACCTTC.

V gene TRBV10-1 combines with J gene TRBJ2-3, with a possible D match to TRBD2 (6 bases). From germline, CDR1 is WNHNN and CDR2 SYGVQD (reference sequence). CDR3 length: 15 amino acids. With 4 bases removed from V and 8 bases from J, the gap between germline ends came to 19 bases. The CDR3 nucleotides read TGCGCCAGCAGTGGGGATAGCGGCGGTAGTGGTACGCAGTATTTT. Translation gives CASSGDSGGSGTQYF.

The V call is TRBV2, the J call TRBJ1-6; 9 nucleotides line up with TRBD1. Germline V gene lookup returns CDR1 SNHLY and CDR2 FYNNEI. The length of the CDR3 is 15 residues. The V segment lost 5 bases and the J segment 7 bases; nucleotides outside the gene matches: 6. CDR3 DNA sequence: TGTGCCAGCAGTTCGGAGGGGACAGGGAATTCACCCCTCCACTTT. Residues: CASSSEGTGNSPLHF.

V is TRBV27 and J is TRBJ1-2; tentative D call: TRBD1 (5 bases). V was pared by 6 bases and J by 8 bases, with 16 bases between. Per the germline V gene, CDR1 is MNHEY and CDR2 is SMNVEV (reference sequence). This CDR3 has 13 residues. CDR3 loop: CASSPSGGGGYTF. The CDR3 nucleotides read TGTGCCAGCAGCCCAAGTGGGGGAGGCGGCTACACCTTC.

This sequence joins TRBV19 and TRBJ2-1, with D possibly TRBD2 on 6 matching bases. CDR1 and CDR2 (germline): LNHDA, SQIVND (reference sequence). This CDR3 is 14 amino acids long. Trimming pared 1 base from V and 4 bases from J, leaving 8 bases between. The CDR3 reads CASSIAGVYNEQFF. CDR3 DNA: TGTGCCAGTAGTATAGCGGGAGTTTACAATGAGCAGTTCTTC.

The chain is built from TRBV29-1 and TRBJ1-4, with D maybe TRBD1 (6 bases). V dropped 0 bases and J dropped 3 bases, with 11 bases sitting between them. The CDR3 runs to 15 residues. The germline V gene encodes CDR1 SQVTM and CDR2 ANQGSEA. The CDR3 protein is CSVEEDGGPNEKLFF. CDR3 nucleotide sequence: TGCAGCGTTGAAGAGGACGGGGGGCCTAATGAAAAACTGTTTTTT.

The chain combines TRBV29-1 with TRBJ2-3; TRBD2 aligns across 13 bases. Germline-derived CDR1 and CDR2 are SQVTM and ANQGSEA. The CDR3 consists of 16 residues. Unmatched junction bases numbered 4, after V lost 1 base and J lost 3 bases. As DNA, the CDR3 is TGCAGCGTTGAAGGAGGGGGACTAGCGGGAACAGATACGCAGTATTTT. It codes for CSVEGGGLAGTDTQYF.

This clone appeared once. This chain uses TRBV30 with TRBJ1-1; D gene unclear. With 0 bases removed from V and 2 bases from J, the gap between germline ends came to 10 bases. In germline, CDR1 is GTSNPN, CDR2 SVGIG (reference sequence). The CDR3 has 14 residues. CDR3 sequence (DNA): TGTGCCTGGAGTGTCATACCTACCAACACTGAAGCTTTCTTT. It encodes CAWSVIPTNTEAFF. Together with reference TRBV30 and TRBJ1-1, the CDR3 gives the full variable domain: SQTIHQWPATLVQPVGSPLSLECTVEGTSNPNLYWYRQAAGRGLQLLFYSVGIGQISSEVPQNLSASRPQDRQFILSSKKLLLSDSGFYLCAWSVIPTNTEAFFGQGTRLTVV.

The chain joins TRBV2 to TRBJ1-3; tentative D call: TRBD1 (6 bases). The CDR3 has 14 residues. The germline CDR1 and CDR2 sequences are SNHLY and FYNNEI. V was shortened by 2 bases and J by 4 bases, with 9 bases between the two germline ends. CDR3 DNA: TGTGCCAGCAGTGAACAGGGGTACGGAAACACCATATATTTT. Amino acids: CASSEQGYGNTIYF.